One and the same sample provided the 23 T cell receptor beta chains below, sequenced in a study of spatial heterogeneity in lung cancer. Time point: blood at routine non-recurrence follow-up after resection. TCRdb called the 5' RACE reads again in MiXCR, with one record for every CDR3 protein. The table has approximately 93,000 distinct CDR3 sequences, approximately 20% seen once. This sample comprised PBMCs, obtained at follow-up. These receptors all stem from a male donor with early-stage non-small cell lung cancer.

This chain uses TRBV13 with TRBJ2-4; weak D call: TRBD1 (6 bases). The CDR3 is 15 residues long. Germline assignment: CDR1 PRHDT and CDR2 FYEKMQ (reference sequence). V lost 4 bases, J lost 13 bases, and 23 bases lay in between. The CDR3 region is CASSSGETRYQGQYF. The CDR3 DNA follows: TGTGCCAGCAGCTCAGGGGAGACCCGTTACCAGGGCCAGTACTTC.

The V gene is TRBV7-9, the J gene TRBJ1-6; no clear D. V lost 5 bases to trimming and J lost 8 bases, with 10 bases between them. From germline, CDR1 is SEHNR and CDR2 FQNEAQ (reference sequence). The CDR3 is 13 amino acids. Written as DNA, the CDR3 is TGTGCCAGCAGCCAACGGTCCGATTCACCCCTCCACTTT. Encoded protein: CASSQRSDSPLHF.

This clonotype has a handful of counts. CDR3 region: CASSLGGGLITEAFF. In nucleotides, the CDR3 is TGTGCCAGCAGCTTAGGAGGGGGTCTCATCACTGAAGCTTTCTTT. The V gene is TRBV11-2, the J gene TRBJ1-1; possible D gene TRBD1, 6 bases. V lost 1 base, J lost 4 bases, and 13 bases lay in between. Germline CDR1 is SGHAT and CDR2 is FQNNGV. This CDR3 region has 15 residues.

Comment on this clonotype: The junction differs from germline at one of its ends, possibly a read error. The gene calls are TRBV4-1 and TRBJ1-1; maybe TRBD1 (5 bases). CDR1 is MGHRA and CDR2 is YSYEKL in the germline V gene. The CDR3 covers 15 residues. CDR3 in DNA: TGCACCAGCAGCCAAGAGGGACGGGGAGGTTCTGAAGCTTTCTTT. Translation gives CTSSQEGRGGSEAFF.

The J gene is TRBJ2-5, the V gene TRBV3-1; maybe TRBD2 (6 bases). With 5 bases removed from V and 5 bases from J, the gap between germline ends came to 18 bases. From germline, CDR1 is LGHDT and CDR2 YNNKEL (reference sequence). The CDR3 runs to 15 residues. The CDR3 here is CASSNPGLATETQYF. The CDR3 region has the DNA TGTGCCAGCAGCAATCCGGGACTTGCCACGGAGACCCAGTACTTC.

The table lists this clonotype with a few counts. CDR3 sequence (DNA): TGTGCCAGCAGAGGCGGGGGCCCCAGGCGCGAGCAGTTCTTC. Protein: CASRGGGPRREQFF. J is TRBJ2-1 and V is TRBV14; tentative D call: TRBD2 (7 bases). This CDR3 spans 14 amino acids. V lost 6 bases to trimming and J lost 10 bases, with 19 bases between them. Germline assignment: CDR1 SGHDN and CDR2 FVKESK. Full variable domain (missing parts from reference TRBV14 and TRBJ2-1): EAGVTQFPSHSVIEKGQTVTLRCDPISGHDNLYWYRRVMGKEIKFLLHFVKESKQDESGMPNNRFLAERTGGTYSTLKVQPAELEDSGVYFCASRGGGPRREQFFGPGTRLTVL.

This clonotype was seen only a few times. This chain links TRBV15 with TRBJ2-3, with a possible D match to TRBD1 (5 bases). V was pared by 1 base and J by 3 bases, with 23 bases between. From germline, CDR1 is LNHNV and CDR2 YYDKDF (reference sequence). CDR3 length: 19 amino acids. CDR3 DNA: TGTGCCACCAGCAGAGGCCCCCCCGGGTCCCTAAGGGGAACAGATACGCAGTATTTT. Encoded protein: CATSRGPPGSLRGTDTQYF.

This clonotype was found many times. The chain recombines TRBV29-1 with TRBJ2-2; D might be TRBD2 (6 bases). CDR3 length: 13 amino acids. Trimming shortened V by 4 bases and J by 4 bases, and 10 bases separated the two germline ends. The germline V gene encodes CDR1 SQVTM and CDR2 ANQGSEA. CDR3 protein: CSVAGGTTGELFF. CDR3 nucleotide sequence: TGCAGCGTTGCCGGCGGGACCACCGGGGAGCTGTTTTTT.

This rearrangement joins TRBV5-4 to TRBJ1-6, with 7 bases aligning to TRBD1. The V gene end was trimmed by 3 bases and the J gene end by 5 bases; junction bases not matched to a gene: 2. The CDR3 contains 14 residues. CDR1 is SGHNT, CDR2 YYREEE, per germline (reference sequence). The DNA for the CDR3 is TGTGCCAGCAGCTGGACAGGCAATAATTCACCCCTCCACTTT. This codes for CASSWTGNNSPLHF. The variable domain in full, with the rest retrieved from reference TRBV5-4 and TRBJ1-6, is ETGVTQSPTHLIKTRGQQVTLRCSSQSGHNTVSWYQQALGQGPQFIFQYYREEENGRGNFPPRFSGLQFPNYSSELNVNALELDDSALYLCASSWTGNNSPLHFGNGTRLTVT.

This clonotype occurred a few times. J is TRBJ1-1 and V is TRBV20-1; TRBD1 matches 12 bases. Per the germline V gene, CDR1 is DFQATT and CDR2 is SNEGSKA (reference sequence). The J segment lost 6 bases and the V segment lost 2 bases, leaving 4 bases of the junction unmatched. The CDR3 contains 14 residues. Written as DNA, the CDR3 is TGCAGTGCTAGAAGCCGGGACAGGGGGCCTGAAGCTTTCTTT. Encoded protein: CSARSRDRGPEAFF.

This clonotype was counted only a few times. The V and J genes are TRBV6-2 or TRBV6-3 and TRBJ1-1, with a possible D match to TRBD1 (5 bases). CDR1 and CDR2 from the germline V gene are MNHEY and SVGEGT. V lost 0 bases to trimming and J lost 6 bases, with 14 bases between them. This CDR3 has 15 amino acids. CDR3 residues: CASSYSSPGTPEAFF. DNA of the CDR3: TGTGCCAGCAGTTACTCGAGTCCCGGGACTCCTGAAGCTTTCTTT.

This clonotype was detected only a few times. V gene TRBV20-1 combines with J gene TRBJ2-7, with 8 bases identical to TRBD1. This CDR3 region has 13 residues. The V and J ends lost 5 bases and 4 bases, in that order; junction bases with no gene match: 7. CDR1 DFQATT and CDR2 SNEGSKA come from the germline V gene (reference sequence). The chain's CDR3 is CSAGRGPGYEQYV. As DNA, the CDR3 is TGCAGTGCTGGCAGGGGGCCCGGATACGAGCAGTACGTC.

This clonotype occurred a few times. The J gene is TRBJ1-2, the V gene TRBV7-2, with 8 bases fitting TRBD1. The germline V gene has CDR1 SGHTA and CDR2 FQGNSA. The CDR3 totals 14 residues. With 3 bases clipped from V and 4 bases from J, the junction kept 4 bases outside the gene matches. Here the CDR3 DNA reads TGTGCCAGCAGCTTTGGACAGGGCGGCTATGGCTACACCTTC. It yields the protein CASSFGQGGYGYTF.

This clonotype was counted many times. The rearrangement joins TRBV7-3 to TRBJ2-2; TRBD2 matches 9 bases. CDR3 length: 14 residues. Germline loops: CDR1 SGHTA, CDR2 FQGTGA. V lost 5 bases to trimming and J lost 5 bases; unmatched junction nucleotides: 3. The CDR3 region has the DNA TGTGCCAGCAGCCTAGCGGGACGGACCGGGGAGCTGTTTTTT. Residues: CASSLAGRTGELFF.

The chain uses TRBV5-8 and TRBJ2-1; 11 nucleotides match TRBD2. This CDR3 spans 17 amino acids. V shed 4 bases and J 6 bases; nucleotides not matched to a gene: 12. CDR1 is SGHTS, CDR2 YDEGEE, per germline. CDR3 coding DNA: TGTGCCAGCAGCCCCGGTCATACTAGCGGGGGTTTCAATGAGCAGTTCTTC. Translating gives CASSPGHTSGGFNEQFF.

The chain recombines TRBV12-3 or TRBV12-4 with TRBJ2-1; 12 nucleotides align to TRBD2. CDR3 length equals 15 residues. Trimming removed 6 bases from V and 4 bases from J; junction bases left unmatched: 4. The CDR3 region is CASRPGLAGYNEQFF. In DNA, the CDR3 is TGTGCCAGCAGGCCGGGACTAGCGGGTTACAATGAGCAGTTCTTC.

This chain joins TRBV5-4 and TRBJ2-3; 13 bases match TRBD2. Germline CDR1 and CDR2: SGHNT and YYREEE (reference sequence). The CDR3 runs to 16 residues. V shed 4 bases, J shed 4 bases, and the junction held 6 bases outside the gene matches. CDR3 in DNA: TGTGCCAGCAGCCTGGGACTAGCGGGACTCGCAGATACGCAGTATTTT. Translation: CASSLGLAGLADTQYF.

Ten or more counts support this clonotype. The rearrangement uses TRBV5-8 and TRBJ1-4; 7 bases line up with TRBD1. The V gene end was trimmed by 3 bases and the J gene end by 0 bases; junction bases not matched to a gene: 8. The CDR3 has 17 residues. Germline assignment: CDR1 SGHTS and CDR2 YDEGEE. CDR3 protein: CASSYFGTDSTNEKLFF. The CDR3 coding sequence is TGTGCCAGCAGCTACTTTGGGACAGATTCAACTAATGAAAAACTGTTTTTT.

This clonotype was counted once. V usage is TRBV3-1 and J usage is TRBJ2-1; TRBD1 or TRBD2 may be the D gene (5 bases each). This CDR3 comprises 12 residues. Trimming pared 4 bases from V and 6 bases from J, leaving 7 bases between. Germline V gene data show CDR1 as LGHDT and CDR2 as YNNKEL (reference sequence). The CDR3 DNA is TGTGCCAGCAGCCCAGGGAGCAATGAGCAGTTCTTC. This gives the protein CASSPGSNEQFF.

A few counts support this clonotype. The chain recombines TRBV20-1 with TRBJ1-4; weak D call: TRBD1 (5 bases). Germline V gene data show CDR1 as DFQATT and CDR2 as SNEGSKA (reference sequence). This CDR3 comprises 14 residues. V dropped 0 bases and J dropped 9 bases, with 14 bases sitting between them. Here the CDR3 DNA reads TGCAGTGCTAGAGAGCAGGGAGGGTCGAAAAAACTGTTTTTT. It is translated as CSAREQGGSKKLFF.

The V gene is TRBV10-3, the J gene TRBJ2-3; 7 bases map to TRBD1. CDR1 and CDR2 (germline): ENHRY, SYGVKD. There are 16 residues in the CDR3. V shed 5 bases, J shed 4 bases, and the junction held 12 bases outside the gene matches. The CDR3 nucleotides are TGTGCCATCAGTTCTCGACAGGGTGGGGGTTCAGATACGCAGTATTTT. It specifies CAISSRQGGGSDTQYF.

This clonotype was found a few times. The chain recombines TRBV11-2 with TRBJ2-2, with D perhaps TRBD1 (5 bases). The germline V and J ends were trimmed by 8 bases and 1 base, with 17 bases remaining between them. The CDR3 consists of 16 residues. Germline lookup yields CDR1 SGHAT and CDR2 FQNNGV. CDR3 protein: CASGLPRQMNTGELFF. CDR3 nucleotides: TGTGCCAGCGGCCTCCCCCGACAGATGAACACCGGGGAGCTGTTTTTT.

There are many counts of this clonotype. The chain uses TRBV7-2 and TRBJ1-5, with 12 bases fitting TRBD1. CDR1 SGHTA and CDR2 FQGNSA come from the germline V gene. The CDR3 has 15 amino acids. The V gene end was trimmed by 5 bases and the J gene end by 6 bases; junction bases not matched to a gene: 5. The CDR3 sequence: CASSPGTGGGQPQHF. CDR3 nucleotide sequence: TGTGCCAGCAGCCCCGGGACAGGGGGCGGTCAGCCCCAGCATTTT.